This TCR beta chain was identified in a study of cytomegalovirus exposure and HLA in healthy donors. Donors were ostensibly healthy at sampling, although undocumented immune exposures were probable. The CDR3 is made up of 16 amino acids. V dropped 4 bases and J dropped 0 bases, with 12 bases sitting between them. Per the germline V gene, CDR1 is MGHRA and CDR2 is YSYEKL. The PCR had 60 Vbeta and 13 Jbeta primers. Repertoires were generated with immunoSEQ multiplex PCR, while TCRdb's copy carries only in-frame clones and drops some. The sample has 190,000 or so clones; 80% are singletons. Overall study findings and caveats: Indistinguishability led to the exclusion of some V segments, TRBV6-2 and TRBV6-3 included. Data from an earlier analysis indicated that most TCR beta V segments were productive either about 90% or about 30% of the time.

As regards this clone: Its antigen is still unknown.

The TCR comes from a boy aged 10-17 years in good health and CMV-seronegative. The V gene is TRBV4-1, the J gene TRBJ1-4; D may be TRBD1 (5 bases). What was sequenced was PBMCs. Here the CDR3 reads CASSPRQFTTNEKLFF. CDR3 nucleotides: TGCGCCAGCAGCCCTCGACAGTTCACAACTAATGAAAAACTGTTTTTT.